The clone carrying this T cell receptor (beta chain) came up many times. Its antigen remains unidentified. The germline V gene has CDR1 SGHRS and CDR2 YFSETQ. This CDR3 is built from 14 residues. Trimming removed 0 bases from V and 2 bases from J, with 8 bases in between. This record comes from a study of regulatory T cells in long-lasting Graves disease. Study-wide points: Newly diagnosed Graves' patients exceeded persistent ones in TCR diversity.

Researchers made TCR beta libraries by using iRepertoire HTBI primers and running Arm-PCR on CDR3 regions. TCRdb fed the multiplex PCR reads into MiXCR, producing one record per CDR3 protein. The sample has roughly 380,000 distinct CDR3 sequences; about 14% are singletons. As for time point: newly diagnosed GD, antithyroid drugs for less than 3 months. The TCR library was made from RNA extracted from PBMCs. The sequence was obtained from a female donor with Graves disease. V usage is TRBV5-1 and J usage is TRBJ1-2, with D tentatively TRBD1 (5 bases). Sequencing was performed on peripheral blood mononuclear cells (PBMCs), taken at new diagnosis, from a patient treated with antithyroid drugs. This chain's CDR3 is CASSLDQGNYGYTF. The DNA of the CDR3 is TGCGCCAGCAGCTTGGATCAGGGAAACTATGGCTACACCTTC.